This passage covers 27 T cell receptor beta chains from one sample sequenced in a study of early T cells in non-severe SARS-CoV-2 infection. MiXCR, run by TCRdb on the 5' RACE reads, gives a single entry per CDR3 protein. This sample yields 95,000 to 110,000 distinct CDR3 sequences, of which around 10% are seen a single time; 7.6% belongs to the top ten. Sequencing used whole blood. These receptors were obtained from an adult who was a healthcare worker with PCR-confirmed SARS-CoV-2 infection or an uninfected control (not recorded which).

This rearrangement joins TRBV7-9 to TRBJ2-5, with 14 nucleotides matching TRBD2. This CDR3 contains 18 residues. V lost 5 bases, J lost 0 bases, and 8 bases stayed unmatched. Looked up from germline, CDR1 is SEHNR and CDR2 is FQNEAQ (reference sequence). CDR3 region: CASSPGLAGASYQETQYF. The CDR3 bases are TGTGCCAGCAGCCCGGGACTAGCGGGAGCCTCCTACCAAGAGACCCAGTACTTC.

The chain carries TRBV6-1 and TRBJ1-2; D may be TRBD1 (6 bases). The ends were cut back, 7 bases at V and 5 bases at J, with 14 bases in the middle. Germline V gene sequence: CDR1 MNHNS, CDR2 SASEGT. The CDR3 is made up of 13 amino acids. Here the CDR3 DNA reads TGTGCCAGCACGACGGGGGCTAGTTATGGCTACACCTTC. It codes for CASTTGASYGYTF.

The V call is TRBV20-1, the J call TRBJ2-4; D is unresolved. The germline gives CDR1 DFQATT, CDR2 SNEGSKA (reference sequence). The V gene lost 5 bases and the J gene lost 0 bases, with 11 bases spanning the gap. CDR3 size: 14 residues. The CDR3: CSAAPSLAKNIQYF. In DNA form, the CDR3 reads TGCAGTGCTGCTCCATCCCTAGCCAAAAACATTCAGTACTTC.

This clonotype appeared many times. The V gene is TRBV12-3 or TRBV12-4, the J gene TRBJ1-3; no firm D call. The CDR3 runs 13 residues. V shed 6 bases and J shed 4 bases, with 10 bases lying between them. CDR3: CASRLDGGNTIYF. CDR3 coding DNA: TGTGCCAGCAGGCTGGACGGGGGAAACACCATATATTTT.

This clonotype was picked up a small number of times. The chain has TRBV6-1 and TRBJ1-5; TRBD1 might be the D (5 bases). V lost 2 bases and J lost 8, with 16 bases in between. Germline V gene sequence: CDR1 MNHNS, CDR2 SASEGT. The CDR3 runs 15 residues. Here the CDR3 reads CASSERVGGRKPQHF. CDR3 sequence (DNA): TGTGCCAGCAGTGAAAGAGTCGGGGGGAGGAAGCCCCAGCATTTT.

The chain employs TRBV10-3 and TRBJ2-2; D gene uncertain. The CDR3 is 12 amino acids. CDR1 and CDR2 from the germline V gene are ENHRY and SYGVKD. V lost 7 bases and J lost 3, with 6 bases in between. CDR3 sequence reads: CAINKDTGELFF. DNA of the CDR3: TGTGCCATCAATAAAGACACCGGGGAGCTGTTTTTT.

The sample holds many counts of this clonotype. The CDR3, as DNA: TGTGCCAGCAGTCCAGCGGCCAGCTACGAGCAGTACTTC. Amino acids: CASSPAASYEQYF. V usage is TRBV27 and J usage is TRBJ2-7; tentatively, D is TRBD2 (5 bases). Trimming stripped 5 bases from V and 3 bases from J, with 11 bases between. The CDR3 consists of 13 residues. Germline-derived CDR1 and CDR2 are MNHEY and SMNVEV (reference sequence).

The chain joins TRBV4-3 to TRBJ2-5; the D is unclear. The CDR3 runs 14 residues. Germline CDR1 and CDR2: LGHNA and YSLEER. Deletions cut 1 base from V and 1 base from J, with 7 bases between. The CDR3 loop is CASSQGGSQETQYF. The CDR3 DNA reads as TGCGCCAGCAGCCAAGGAGGCAGCCAAGAGACCCAGTACTTC.

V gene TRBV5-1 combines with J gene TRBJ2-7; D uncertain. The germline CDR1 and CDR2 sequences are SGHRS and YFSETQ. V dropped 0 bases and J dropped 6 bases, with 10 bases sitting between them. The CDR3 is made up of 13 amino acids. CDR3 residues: CASSLALTSEQYF. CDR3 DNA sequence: TGCGCCAGCAGCTTGGCACTAACGAGCGAGCAGTACTTC.

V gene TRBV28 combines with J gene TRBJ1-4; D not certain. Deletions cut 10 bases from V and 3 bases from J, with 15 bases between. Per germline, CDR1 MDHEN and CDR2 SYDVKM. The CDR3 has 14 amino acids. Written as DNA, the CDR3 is TGTGCCACCCGCCCGGGAGGGCCTAATGAAAAACTGTTTTTT. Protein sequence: CATRPGGPNEKLFF.

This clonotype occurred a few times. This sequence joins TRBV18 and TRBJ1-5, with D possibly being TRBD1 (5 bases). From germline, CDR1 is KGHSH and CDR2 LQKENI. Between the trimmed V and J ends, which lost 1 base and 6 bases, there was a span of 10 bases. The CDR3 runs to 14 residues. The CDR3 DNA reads TGTGCCAGCTCACCACTTAGGGGTTTTCAGCCCCAGCATTTT. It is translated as CASSPLRGFQPQHF.

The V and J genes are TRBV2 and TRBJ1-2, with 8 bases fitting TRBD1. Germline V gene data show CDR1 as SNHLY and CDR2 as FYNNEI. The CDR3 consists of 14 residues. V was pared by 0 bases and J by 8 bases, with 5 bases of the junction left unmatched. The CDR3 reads CASSEADRDSGYTF. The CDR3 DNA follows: TGTGCCAGCAGTGAAGCGGACAGGGATTCGGGCTACACCTTC.

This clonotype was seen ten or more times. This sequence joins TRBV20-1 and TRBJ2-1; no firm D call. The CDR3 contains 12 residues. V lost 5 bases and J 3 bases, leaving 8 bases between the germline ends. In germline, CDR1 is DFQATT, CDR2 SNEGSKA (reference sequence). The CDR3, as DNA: TGCAGTGCTCGTGGATACTACAATGAGCAGTTCTTC. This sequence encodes CSARGYYNEQFF.

CDR3 DNA: TGTGCCAGCAGTGAGGGAATGGGGCAGTTCTTC. As protein: CASSEGMGQFF. The chain carries TRBV25-1 and TRBJ2-1; D is unresolved. This CDR3 has 11 amino acids. V was trimmed by 3 bases and J by 12 bases, leaving 9 bases between them. Germline assignment: CDR1 MGHDK and CDR2 SYGVNS.

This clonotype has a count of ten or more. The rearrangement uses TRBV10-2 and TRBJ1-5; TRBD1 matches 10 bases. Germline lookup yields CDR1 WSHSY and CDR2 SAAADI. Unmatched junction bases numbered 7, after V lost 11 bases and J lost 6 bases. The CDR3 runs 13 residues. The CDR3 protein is CAVGQGIAQPQHF. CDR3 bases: TGCGCCGTGGGACAGGGGATCGCTCAGCCCCAGCATTTT.

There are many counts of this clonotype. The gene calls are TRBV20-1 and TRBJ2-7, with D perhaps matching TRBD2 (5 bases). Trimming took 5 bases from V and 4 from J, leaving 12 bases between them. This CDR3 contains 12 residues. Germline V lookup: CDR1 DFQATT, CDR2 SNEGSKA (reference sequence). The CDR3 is CSARAGGYEQYF. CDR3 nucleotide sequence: TGCAGTGCTCGGGCGGGCGGGTACGAGCAGTACTTC.

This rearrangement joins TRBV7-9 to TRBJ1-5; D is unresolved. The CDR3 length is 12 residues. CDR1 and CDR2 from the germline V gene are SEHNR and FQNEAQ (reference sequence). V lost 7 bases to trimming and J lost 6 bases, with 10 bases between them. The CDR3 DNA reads TGTGCCAGCACCCTTGGCGCTCAGCCCCAGCATTTT. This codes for CASTLGAQPQHF. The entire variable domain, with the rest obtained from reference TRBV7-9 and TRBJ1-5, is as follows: DTGVSQNPRHKITKRGQNVTFRCDPISEHNRLYWYRQTLGQGPEFLTYFQNEAQLEKSRLLSDRFSAERPKGSFSTLEIQRTEQGDSAMYLCASTLGAQPQHFGDGTRLSIL.

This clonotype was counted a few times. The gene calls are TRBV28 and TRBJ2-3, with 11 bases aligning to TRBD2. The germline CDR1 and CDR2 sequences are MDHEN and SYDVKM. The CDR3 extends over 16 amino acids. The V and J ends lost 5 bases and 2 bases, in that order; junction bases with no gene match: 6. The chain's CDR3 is CASSMSSGRDTDTQYF. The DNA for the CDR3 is TGTGCCAGCAGTATGAGTAGCGGGAGGGACACAGATACGCAGTATTTT.

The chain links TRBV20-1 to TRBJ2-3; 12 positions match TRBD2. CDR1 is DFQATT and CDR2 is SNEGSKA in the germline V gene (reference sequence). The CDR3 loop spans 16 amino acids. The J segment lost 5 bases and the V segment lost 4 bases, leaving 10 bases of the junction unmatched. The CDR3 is CSATRWTSGKVDTQYF. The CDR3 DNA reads TGCAGTGCTACCCGATGGACTAGCGGGAAGGTAGATACGCAGTATTTT.

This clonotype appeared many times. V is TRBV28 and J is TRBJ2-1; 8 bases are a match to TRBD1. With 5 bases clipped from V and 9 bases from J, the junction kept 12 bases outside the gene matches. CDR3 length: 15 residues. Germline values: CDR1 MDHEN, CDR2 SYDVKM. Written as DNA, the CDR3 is TGTGCCAGCAGTATTGGACAGGGAGGTTTTAGTGAGCAGTTCTTC. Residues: CASSIGQGGFSEQFF.

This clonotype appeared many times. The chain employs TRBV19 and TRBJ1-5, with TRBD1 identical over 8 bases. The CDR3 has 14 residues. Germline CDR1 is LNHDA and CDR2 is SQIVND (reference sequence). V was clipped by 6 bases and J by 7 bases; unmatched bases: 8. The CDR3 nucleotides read TGTGCCAGTAGCACAGGGGGGAGCGGACAGCCCCAGCATTTT. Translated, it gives CASSTGGSGQPQHF.

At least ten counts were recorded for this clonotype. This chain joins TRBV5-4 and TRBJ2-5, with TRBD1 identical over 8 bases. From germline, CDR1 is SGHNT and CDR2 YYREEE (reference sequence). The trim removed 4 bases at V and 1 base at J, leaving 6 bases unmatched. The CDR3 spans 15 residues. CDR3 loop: CASSTGTGPQETQYF. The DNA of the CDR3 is TGTGCCAGCAGCACAGGGACAGGTCCCCAAGAGACCCAGTACTTC. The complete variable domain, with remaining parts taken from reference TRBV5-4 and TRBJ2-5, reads ETGVTQSPTHLIKTRGQQVTLRCSSQSGHNTVSWYQQALGQGPQFIFQYYREEENGRGNFPPRFSGLQFPNYSSELNVNALELDDSALYLCASSTGTGPQETQYFGPGTRLLVL.

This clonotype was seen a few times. The CDR3 loop reads CASSYRGGTNTDTQYF. DNA for the CDR3: TGTGCCAGCAGTTATCGGGGTGGGACTAACACAGATACGCAGTATTTT. The J gene is TRBJ2-3, the V gene TRBV27; 7 nucleotides match TRBD2. Trimming cost V 4 bases and J 2 bases; bases outside gene matches: 9. This CDR3 contains 16 residues. CDR1 and CDR2 (germline): MNHEY, SMNVEV (reference sequence).

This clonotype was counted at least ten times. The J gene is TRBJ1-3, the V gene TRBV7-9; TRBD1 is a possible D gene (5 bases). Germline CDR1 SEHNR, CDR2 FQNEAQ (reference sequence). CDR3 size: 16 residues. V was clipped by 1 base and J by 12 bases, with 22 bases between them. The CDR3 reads CASSLGLGRRFFDIYF. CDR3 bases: TGTGCCAGCAGCTTAGGTTTGGGGCGCCGGTTTTTCGACATATATTTT.

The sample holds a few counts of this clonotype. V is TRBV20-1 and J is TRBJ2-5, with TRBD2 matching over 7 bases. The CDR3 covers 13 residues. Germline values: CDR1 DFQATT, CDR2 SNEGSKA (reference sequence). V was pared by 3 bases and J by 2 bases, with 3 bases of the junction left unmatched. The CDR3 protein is CSASSGEQETQYF. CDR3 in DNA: TGCAGTGCTAGCAGCGGGGAACAAGAGACCCAGTACTTC.

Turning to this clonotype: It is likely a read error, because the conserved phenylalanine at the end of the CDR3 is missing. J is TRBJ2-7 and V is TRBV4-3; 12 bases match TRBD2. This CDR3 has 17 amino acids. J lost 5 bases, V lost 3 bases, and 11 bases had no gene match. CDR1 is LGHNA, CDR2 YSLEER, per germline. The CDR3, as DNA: TGCGCCAGCAGCCAGGGCCAGACTCGACTAGCGGGAGACGAGCAGTACTCC. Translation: CASSQGQTRLAGDEQYS.

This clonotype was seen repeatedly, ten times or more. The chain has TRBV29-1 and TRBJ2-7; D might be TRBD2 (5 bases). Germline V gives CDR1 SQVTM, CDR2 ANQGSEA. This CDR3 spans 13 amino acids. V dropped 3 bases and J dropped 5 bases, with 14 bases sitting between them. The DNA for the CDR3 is TGCAGCGTTGATGCTTTCCCCGGGGACGAGCAGTACTTC. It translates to CSVDAFPGDEQYF.